This T cell receptor (beta chain) was sequenced for a study of blood T cell repertoires in COVID-19. Turning to the study itself: COVID-19 samples from acute and convalescent phases originated in the United States, Italy and Spain. T cells, B-cell-depleted T cells, or PBMCs provided the cDNA or gDNA that served as material.

In the original processing: Estimated nucleated cell counts came from reference gene primer amplification. Generated by immunoSEQ multiplex PCR, the TCRdb table keeps only in-frame clones and is missing some. V and J calls and clone size are copied from that table; D and trimming were computed from the DNA. The table records fewer than 130,000 clones, 65% to 75% of them present only once. CDR1 SGHTA and CDR2 FQGNSA come from the germline V gene. The germline V and J ends were trimmed by 2 bases and 3 bases, with 16 bases remaining between them. The CDR3 length is 16 residues. This chain connects TRBV7-2 to TRBJ2-5, with D perhaps matching TRBD1 (6 bases). The origin of this receptor is a man older than 75 with acute or convalescent COVID-19. What was sequenced was peripheral blood. CDR3 sequence reads: CASSLYPGAAKETQYF. The CDR3, as DNA: TGTGCCAGCAGCTTATACCCAGGGGCGGCCAAAGAGACCCAGTACTTC.